This entry is about one T cell receptor beta chain. What it recognizes is unknown. TCRdb re-called the reads through MiXCR, storing one row per CDR3 protein. The repertoire holds tens of thousands of distinct CDR3 sequences, with 20% to 30% as singletons. This specimen belongs to a study of T cell repertoires in cytomegalovirus infection. Turning to the study itself: From public TCR beta signatures came an indication of both CMV infection and matching HLA type.

Sequenced here: CD8+ T cells from cultured PBMCs, sampled from culture after CMV antigen stimulation. This TCR came from a human donor in good health (CMV status not recorded). Some clones in this sample may be carry-over from other donors' samples.

CDR3 nucleotides: TGTGCCAGCAGCTTCTCCCGACAGCGGGTGAACACCGGGGAGCTGTTTTTT. It specifies CASSFSRQRVNTGELFF. The V gene is TRBV11-2, the J gene TRBJ2-2; possibly TRBD2 for D (6 bases). Trimming took off 3 bases at V and 1 base at J, with 15 bases between the two ends. The length of the CDR3 is 17 residues. Germline V gene sequence: CDR1 SGHAT, CDR2 FQNNGV.